The 17 T cell receptor beta chains presented below share a single source sample, sequenced in a study of regulatory T cells in long-lasting Graves disease. Time point specified: newly diagnosed GD, antithyroid drugs for less than 3 months. RNA extracted from PBMCs served as the sequencing template. Relying on iRepertoire HTBI primers and Arm-PCR of CDR3 regions, the team built TCR beta libraries. TCRdb reprocessed the multiplex PCR reads via MiXCR and lists one record per CDR3 protein. The repertoire holds roughly 500,000 distinct CDR3 sequences, with 9.5% to 15% as singletons. These data also formed part of another study, on T cells in Graves' hyperthyroidism and ophthalmopathy.

This material consisted of peripheral blood mononuclear cells (PBMCs), taken at new diagnosis, from a patient treated with antithyroid drugs. These receptor sequences come from a woman aged 25 to 45 with Graves disease.

There are many counts of this clonotype. This chain links TRBV2 with TRBJ2-1, with D tentatively TRBD1 or TRBD2 (5 bases each). The V and J ends lost 4 bases and 9 bases respectively, with 13 bases between them. The CDR3 spans 13 residues. In germline, CDR1 is SNHLY, CDR2 FYNNEI. The CDR3 DNA sequence: TGTGCCAGCAGTGTGGACACCCGGGGTGAGCAGTTCTTC. Protein sequence: CASSVDTRGEQFF.

The rearrangement links TRBV6-5 to TRBJ1-1; D call uncertain. Trimming left V 3 bases short and J 1 base short, with 9 bases between. The CDR3 totals 14 residues. CDR1 is MNHEY, CDR2 SVGAGI, per germline. The CDR3 protein is CASSYGISNTEAFF. Written as DNA, the CDR3 is TGTGCCAGCAGTTATGGCATATCGAACACTGAAGCTTTCTTT.

This clonotype was seen only a few times. This chain links TRBV7-2 with TRBJ2-1; TRBD1 might be the D (6 bases). The V end lost 1 base, the J end lost 5 bases, and 12 bases lay between the germline ends. CDR1 and CDR2 (germline): SGHTA, FQGNSA. The CDR3 extends over 15 amino acids. The CDR3 loop is CASSLVGTRNNEQFF. In nucleotides, the CDR3 is TGTGCCAGCAGCTTAGTTGGGACAAGGAACAATGAGCAGTTCTTC.

The CDR3 DNA reads TGTGCCAGCAGTAACCATAATGAGCAGTTCTTC. Translation: CASSNHNEQFF. The gene calls are TRBV6-1 and TRBJ2-1; D is ambiguous. Germline values: CDR1 MNHNS, CDR2 SASEGT. This CDR3 comprises 11 residues. V lost 5 bases and J 7 bases, leaving 6 bases between the germline ends.

This clonotype was recorded at least ten times. This chain joins TRBV7-9 and TRBJ2-2; D ambiguous. The germline V and J ends were trimmed by 5 bases and 0 bases, with 10 bases remaining between them. The germline gives CDR1 SEHNR, CDR2 FQNEAQ (reference sequence). The CDR3 loop spans 15 amino acids. Here the CDR3 reads CASSPGRANTGELFF. CDR3 in DNA: TGTGCCAGCAGCCCTGGACGGGCGAACACCGGGGAGCTGTTTTTT.

The chain uses TRBV5-1 and TRBJ2-2; TRBD1 agrees at 7 bases. With 1 base clipped from V and 0 bases from J, the junction kept 3 bases outside the gene matches. The CDR3 contains 16 residues. Germline CDR1 reads SGHRS; CDR2 reads YFSETQ. CDR3 DNA: TGCGCCAGCAGCTTGTTTGGGACAGCGAACACCGGGGAGCTGTTTTTT. Translation: CASSLFGTANTGELFF.

This clonotype appeared many times. V gene TRBV28 combines with J gene TRBJ2-2; D call uncertain. The V gene's germline CDR1 is MDHEN and CDR2 SYDVKM. With 5 bases removed from V and 4 bases from J, the gap between germline ends came to 11 bases. The CDR3 runs 14 residues. Here the CDR3 DNA reads TGTGCCAGCAGTGCCCCCGGGCTCACCGGGGAGCTGTTTTTT. It yields the protein CASSAPGLTGELFF.

This clonotype occurred a few times. The chain joins TRBV25-1 to TRBJ1-2; TRBD1 matches 7 bases. J gave up 1 base and V 5 bases, and 4 bases lay outside the gene matches. The CDR3 spans 14 residues. Germline V gene lookup returns CDR1 MGHDK and CDR2 SYGVNS. The CDR3 DNA follows: TGTGCCAGCAGTCGGGCAGGGGGTAACTATGGCTACACCTTC. This codes for CASSRAGGNYGYTF.

This clonotype was seen many times. Germline is not matched at one junction end, which may reflect a read error. This sequence joins TRBV27 and TRBJ2-7, with 11 bases matching TRBD1. CDR3 length: 13 residues. CDR1 is MNHEY, CDR2 SMNVEV, per germline (reference sequence). The CDR3 nucleotides read TGTGCCAGCAGTTCGCGGACAGGGGGCGCGGGGTATTTT. Its translation is CASSSRTGGAGYF.

This clonotype was observed a single time. The rearrangement joins TRBV7-9 to TRBJ1-6; D not certain. The germline gives CDR1 SEHNR, CDR2 FQNEAQ (reference sequence). The V end lost 5 bases, the J end lost 13 bases, and 6 bases lay between the germline ends. This CDR3 contains 10 residues. The CDR3 DNA reads as TGTGCCAGCAGCGCCGATCCCCTCCACTTT. Its translation is CASSADPLHF. The entire variable domain, with the rest obtained from reference TRBV7-9 and TRBJ1-6, is as follows: DTGVSQNPRHKITKRGQNVTFRCDPISEHNRLYWYRQTLGQGPEFLTYFQNEAQLEKSRLLSDRFSAERPKGSFSTLEIQRTEQGDSAMYLCASSADPLHFGNGTRLTVT.

This clonotype was counted only a few times. The J gene is TRBJ2-3, the V gene TRBV4-1; D is unresolved. V lost 4 bases to trimming and J lost 2 bases, with 13 bases between them. CDR3 size: 15 residues. Germline CDR1 reads MGHRA; CDR2 reads YSYEKL. The CDR3 sequence is CASSPTPDNTDTQYF. CDR3 coding DNA: TGCGCCAGCAGCCCCACGCCGGATAACACAGATACGCAGTATTTT.

About this clonotype: Since a far larger clone is one base different, this is likely a read error. The J gene is TRBJ1-1, the V gene TRBV11-1; weak D call: TRBD1 (6 bases). The V end lost 6 bases, the J end lost 5 bases, and 16 bases lay between the germline ends. The CDR3 is made up of 14 amino acids. CDR1 SGHAT and CDR2 FQDESV come from the germline V gene (reference sequence). DNA for the CDR3: TGTGCCAGCAGTCACAGGGTTGGTGGGACTGAAGCTTTCTTT. Residues: CASSHRVGGTEAFF. The full variable domain, in which reference TRBV11-1 and TRBJ1-1 provide the parts outside the CDR3, is EAEVAQSPRYKITEKSQAVAFWCDPISGHATLYWYRQILGQGPELLVQFQDESVVDDSQLPKDRFSAERLKGVDSTLKIQPAELGDSAMYLCASSHRVGGTEAFFGQGTRLTVV.

In its sample, this clonotype was seen many times. This chain uses TRBV29-1 with TRBJ2-3; D ambiguous. Deletions cut 3 bases from V and 0 bases from J, with 13 bases between. Germline CDR1 is SQVTM and CDR2 is ANQGSEA. The CDR3 extends over 15 amino acids. Here the CDR3 reads CSVESWSKSTDTQYF. The CDR3 bases are TGCAGCGTTGAGAGTTGGTCGAAAAGCACAGATACGCAGTATTTT.

Many counts were recorded for this clonotype. The J gene is TRBJ2-2, the V gene TRBV9, with TRBD2 matching over 8 bases. The ends lost 0 bases at V and 1 base at J; junction bases unmatched: 8. CDR3 size: 18 residues. The germline V gene has CDR1 SGDLS and CDR2 YYNGEE. CDR3 DNA: TGTGCCAGCAGCGTAGCTGTCGGGAGGGCCTTGAACACCGGGGAGCTGTTTTTT. Its translation: CASSVAVGRALNTGELFF.

This clonotype was observed a few times. The chain carries TRBV15 and TRBJ1-1, with TRBD1 as a possible D gene (6 bases). Trimming cost V 1 base and J 6 bases, with 15 bases left between them. This CDR3 has 15 residues. The V gene's germline CDR1 is LNHNV and CDR2 YYDKDF (reference sequence). The CDR3 DNA follows: TGTGCCACCAGCAGAGGAGAAACAGGGAGGGCTGAAGCTTTCTTT. Its protein product is CATSRGETGRAEAFF.

This clonotype has a count of ten or more. The J gene is TRBJ1-1, the V gene TRBV5-6; 7 bases are shared with TRBD1. Germline V gives CDR1 SGHDT, CDR2 YYEEEE. The CDR3 covers 13 residues. V lost 5 bases to trimming and J lost 5 bases; unmatched junction nucleotides: 6. The CDR3 loop reads CASRARGRTEAFF. The CDR3 DNA follows: TGTGCCAGCAGAGCAAGGGGGCGGACTGAAGCTTTCTTT.

This clonotype was observed at least ten times. The CDR3 region has the DNA TGTGCCAGCAGTTCAACCCTACCCGGGACAGGGGGTAACGAGGAGCAGTTCTTC. It encodes CASSSTLPGTGGNEEQFF. The chain joins TRBV12-3 or TRBV12-4 to TRBJ2-1; 11 bases map to TRBD1. The CDR3 spans 18 residues. Trimming cost V 4 bases and J 10 bases; bases outside gene matches: 18.